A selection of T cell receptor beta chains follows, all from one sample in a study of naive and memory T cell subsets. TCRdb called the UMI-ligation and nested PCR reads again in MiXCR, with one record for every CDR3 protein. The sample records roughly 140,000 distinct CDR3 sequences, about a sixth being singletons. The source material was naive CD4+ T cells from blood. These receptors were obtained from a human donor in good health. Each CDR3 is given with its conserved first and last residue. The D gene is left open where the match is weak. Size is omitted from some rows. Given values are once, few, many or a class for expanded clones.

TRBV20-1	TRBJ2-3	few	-	CSARGAASTDTQYF	TGCAGTGCTAGAGGGGCGGCTAGCACAGATACGCAGTATTTT
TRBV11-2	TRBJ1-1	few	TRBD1	CASTQGAQNTEAFF	TGTGCCAGCACCCAGGGGGCCCAGAACACTGAAGCTTTCTTT
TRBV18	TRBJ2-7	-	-	CASSPEEVFFEQYF	TGTGCCAGCTCACCCGAAGAAGTATTCTTCGAGCAGTACTTC
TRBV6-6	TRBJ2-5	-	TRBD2	CASSSPGLLDETQYF	TGTGCCAGCAGTTCCCCGGGACTACTAGACGAGACCCAGTACTTC
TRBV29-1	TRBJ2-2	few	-	CSVSYSVGTGELFF	TGCAGCGTTAGTTACTCCGTGGGCACCGGGGAGCTGTTTTTT
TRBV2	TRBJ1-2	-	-	CASSERQNYGYTF	TGTGCCAGCAGTGAGCGTCAGAACTATGGCTACACCTTC
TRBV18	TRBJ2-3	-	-	CASSPPYPSGTDTQYF	TGTGCCAGCTCACCACCTTACCCTAGCGGCACAGATACGCAGTATTTT
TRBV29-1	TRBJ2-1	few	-	CSVVGQVSYNEQFF	TGCAGCGTTGTAGGGCAGGTTTCCTACAATGAGCAGTTCTTC
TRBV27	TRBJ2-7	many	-	CASSFWADGSYEQYF	TGTGCCAGCAGTTTTTGGGCCGACGGCTCCTACGAGCAGTACTTC
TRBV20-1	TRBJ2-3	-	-	CSAGTQYF	TGCAGTGCGGGTACGCAGTATTTT
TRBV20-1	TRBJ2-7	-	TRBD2	CSAPLGGSGRARRYF	TGCAGTGCTCCCCTCGGTGGTAGCGGGAGGGCCCGTCGGTACTTC
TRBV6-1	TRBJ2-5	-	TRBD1	CASRTTGAETQYF	TGTGCCAGCAGGACAACAGGGGCAGAGACCCAGTACTTC
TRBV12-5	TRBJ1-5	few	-	CASGSPRGQPQHF	TGTGCTAGTGGTTCCCCCCGGGGTCAGCCCCAGCATTTT
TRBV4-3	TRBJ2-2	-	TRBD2	CASSQDGASGYTGELFF	TGCGCAAGCAGCCAAGATGGGGCTAGCGGGTACACCGGGGAGCTGTTTTTT
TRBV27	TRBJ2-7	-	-	CASSLSTEPYEQYF	TGTGCCAGCAGTTTAAGCACAGAGCCCTACGAGCAGTACTTC
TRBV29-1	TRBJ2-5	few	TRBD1	CSVLQGAETQYF	TGCAGCGTTTTACAGGGGGCTGAGACCCAGTACTTC
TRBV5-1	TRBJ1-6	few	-	CASSLVGRGSSYNSPLHF	TGCGCCAGCAGCTTGGTAGGACGGGGGAGCTCCTATAATTCACCCCTCCACTTT
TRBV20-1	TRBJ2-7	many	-	CSAPDGSYEQYF	TGCAGTGCTCCGGACGGCTCCTACGAGCAGTACTTC
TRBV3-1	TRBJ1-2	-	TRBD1	CASGTGEYFGYTF	TGTGCCAGCGGGACAGGAGAATATTTTGGCTACACCTTC
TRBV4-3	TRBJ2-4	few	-	CASSQSLENIQYF	TGCGCCAGCAGCCAAAGCCTCGAAAACATTCAGTACTTC
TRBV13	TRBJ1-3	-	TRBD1	CASGLTGGSVYTIYF	TGTGCCAGCGGTTTGACAGGGGGTTCTGTATACACCATATATTTT
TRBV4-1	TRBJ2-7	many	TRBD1	CASSRVPGTAAYEQYF	TGCGCCAGCAGCCGCGTACCTGGGACAGCAGCCTACGAGCAGTACTTC
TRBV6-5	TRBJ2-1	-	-	CASSRRDEQFF	TGTGCCAGCAGCCGCCGGGATGAGCAGTTCTTC
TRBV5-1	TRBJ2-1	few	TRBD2	CASSTGTSGRSDNEQFF	TGCGCCAGCAGCACTGGGACTAGCGGGAGATCCGACAATGAGCAGTTCTTC
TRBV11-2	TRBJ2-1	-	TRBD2	CASSPTSGSVGDEQFF	TGTGCCAGCAGCCCGACTAGCGGGAGTGTTGGCGATGAGCAGTTCTTC
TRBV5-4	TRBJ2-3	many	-	CASSLNSYTDTQYF	TGTGCCAGCAGCTTGAACTCCTACACAGATACGCAGTATTTT
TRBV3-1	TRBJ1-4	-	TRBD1	CASSHPDREGEKLFF	TGTGCCAGCAGCCACCCCGACAGGGAGGGTGAAAAACTGTTTTTT
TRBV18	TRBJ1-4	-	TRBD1	CASSRFQGDEKLFF	TGTGCCAGCTCACGCTTTCAGGGGGATGAAAAACTGTTTTTT
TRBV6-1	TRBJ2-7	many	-	CASSDQAYEQYF	TGTGCCAGCAGTGATCAAGCCTACGAGCAGTACTTC
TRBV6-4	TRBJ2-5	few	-	CASSIRESETQYF	TGTGCCAGCAGTATAAGGGAATCGGAGACCCAGTACTTC
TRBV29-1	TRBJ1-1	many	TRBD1	CSVDGGQGGTEAFF	TGCAGCGTTGATGGAGGACAGGGGGGTACTGAAGCTTTCTTT
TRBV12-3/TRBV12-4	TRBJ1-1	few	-	CASSPGTLTPEAFF	TGTGCCAGCAGTCCCGGGACCTTAACCCCTGAAGCTTTCTTT
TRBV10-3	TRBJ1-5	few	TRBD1	CAISDRGDQPQHF	TGTGCCATCAGTGACAGGGGGGATCAGCCCCAGCATTTT
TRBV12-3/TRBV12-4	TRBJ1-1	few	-	CASSLVRGPMNTEAFF	TGTGCCAGCAGTTTAGTTAGGGGACCCATGAACACTGAAGCTTTCTTT
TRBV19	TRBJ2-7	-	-	CASSEPGYSYEQYF	TGTGCCAGTAGTGAGCCGGGTTACTCCTACGAGCAGTACTTC
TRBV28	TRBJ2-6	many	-	CASSPRWGDLSGANVLTF	TGTGCCAGCAGTCCCCGGTGGGGAGACCTCTCTGGGGCCAACGTCCTGACTTTC
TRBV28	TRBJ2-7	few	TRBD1	CASSSGQDYEQYF	TGTGCCAGCAGTTCGGGACAGGATTACGAGCAGTACTTC
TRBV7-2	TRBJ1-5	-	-	CASSRGGVSNQPQHF	TGTGCCAGCAGCCGAGGAGGTGTTAGCAATCAGCCCCAGCATTTT
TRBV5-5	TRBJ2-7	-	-	CASSYTGTPGEQYF	TGTGCCAGCAGCTACACAGGGACTCCCGGGGAGCAGTACTTC
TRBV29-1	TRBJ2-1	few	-	CSVRGSSYNEQFF	TGCAGCGTTCGTGGGAGCTCCTACAATGAGCAGTTCTTC
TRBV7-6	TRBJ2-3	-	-	CASSQDSGDTQYF	TGTGCCAGCAGCCAGGACAGTGGAGATACGCAGTATTTT
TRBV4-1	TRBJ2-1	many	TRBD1	CASSQTGGIYNEQFF	TGCGCCAGCAGCCAAACAGGGGGCATCTACAATGAGCAGTTCTTC
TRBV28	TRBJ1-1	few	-	CASYNTLGTEAFF	TGTGCCAGCTACAACACACTGGGCACTGAAGCTTTCTTT
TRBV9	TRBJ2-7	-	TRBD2	CSSSSHGGTSASYEQYF	TGTTCCAGCAGCTCCCATGGTGGGACTAGCGCTTCCTACGAGCAGTACTTC
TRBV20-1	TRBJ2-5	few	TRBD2	CSAIGGPSGSQETQYF	TGCAGTGCAATCGGCGGTCCTAGCGGGAGTCAAGAGACCCAGTACTTC
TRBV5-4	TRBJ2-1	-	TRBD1	CASSLWTGVRYNEQFF	TGTGCCAGCAGCTTGTGGACAGGGGTGAGATACAATGAGCAGTTCTTC
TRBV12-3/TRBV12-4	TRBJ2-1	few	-	CASSTFGGSYNEQFF	TGTGCCAGCAGCACCTTTGGGGGCTCCTACAATGAGCAGTTCTTC
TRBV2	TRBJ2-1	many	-	CASSISRGTNEQFF	TGTGCCAGCAGTATATCTAGGGGGACAAATGAGCAGTTCTTC
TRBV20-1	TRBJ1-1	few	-	CSAALWGGYTEAFF	TGCAGTGCTGCACTCTGGGGAGGGTACACTGAAGCTTTCTTT
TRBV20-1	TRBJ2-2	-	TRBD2	CSARDPTSGRIGELFF	TGCAGTGCTAGAGATCCGACTAGCGGGAGAATCGGGGAGCTGTTTTTT